This T cell receptor beta chain is drawn from a study of somatic mutations in cytotoxic T cells in rheumatoid arthritis. The repertoire was sequenced with immunoSEQ multiplex PCR; TCRdb's copy has only in-frame clones and lacks some. The data contain over 8,000 clones, about four fifths of them singletons. With 3 bases removed from V and 7 bases from J, the gap between germline ends came to 20 bases. Germline values: CDR1 SGHNT, CDR2 YYREEE (reference sequence). The CDR3 consists of 15 residues. Isolation of the CD4+ and CD8+ populations was accomplished via positive magnetic bead selection, with purity assessed by flow cytometry. Note on this clone: Antigen unknown.

Study outcomes and limitations: Patients with a largest CD8+ clone exceeding 20% of CD8+ cells numbered about an eighth of the roughly 65.

This chain joins TRBV5-4 and TRBJ2-7; TRBD2 might be the D (7 bases). The source is a woman in her forties or fifties in good health. Sequenced sample: CD8+ T cells sorted from blood. Here the CDR3 DNA reads TGTGCCAGCAGCTCAAAGGGGGGGGGCCAAGGGGAGCAGTACTTC. Protein sequence: CASSSKGGGQGEQYF. Full variable domain (missing parts from reference TRBV5-4 and TRBJ2-7): ETGVTQSPTHLIKTRGQQVTLRCSSQSGHNTVSWYQQALGQGPQFIFQYYREEENGRGNFPPRFSGLQFPNYSSELNVNALELDDSALYLCASSSKGGGQGEQYFGPGTRLTVT.